This TCR beta chain is from a study of shared clonotypes between healthy human individuals. In regard to this clone: The target antigen is unknown. In the same sample, other DNA sequences code for this CDR3.

PCR replicates from unsorted PBMC used roughly 300 ng DNA, and this amount was some 30,000 T cell genomes. Repertoires were generated with immunoSEQ multiplex PCR, while TCRdb's copy carries only in-frame clones and drops some. Counted here are approximately 470,000 clones, 81% occurring once; the ten biggest clones make up approximately 11%. Study-wide results and caveats: Among donors, clonotype sharing was expected to be affected by sequencing depth.

Germline assignment: CDR1 GTSNPN and CDR2 SVGIG (reference sequence). V shed 2 bases and J shed 4 bases, with 6 bases lying between them. The CDR3 consists of 11 residues. In unsorted samples, genomic DNA was obtained using 75 million to 90 million PBMCs. The gene calls are TRBV30 and TRBJ2-7; D call uncertain. This receptor was taken from a woman aged 40 to 50 in good health. Some clones in this sample may be carry-over from other donors' samples. Sequenced: PBMCs. In DNA, the CDR3 is TGTGCCTGGAGTCGGAATTACGAGCAGTACTTC. Protein product: CAWSRNYEQYF. The entire variable domain, with the rest obtained from reference TRBV30 and TRBJ2-7, is as follows: SQTIHQWPATLVQPVGSPLSLECTVEGTSNPNLYWYRQAAGRGLQLLFYSVGIGQISSEVPQNLSASRPQDRQFILSSKKLLLSDSGFYLCAWSRNYEQYFGPGTRLTVT.